This is a list of T cell receptor beta chains from one sample in a study of immune cell composition in non-small cell lung cancer. Sequencing was performed with immunoSEQ multiplex PCR; in TCRdb, only in-frame clones are kept and a portion is missing. The sample has over 3,500 clones; 60% to 80% are singletons. The sequenced sample consisted of lung tumor tissue. The receptors come from a human donor with non-small cell lung cancer. Both conserved end residues are part of each CDR3. The D gene is left open where the match is weak. Rows may omit the clone size; those that give it use once, few, many or a size class.

clone_size	d_call	v_call	j_call	cdr3_nt	cdr3_aa
-	-	TRBV9	TRBJ2-5	TGTGCCAGCAGCTTGGCAGGGAGCCCTCGGGAGCAGTACTTC	CASSLAGSPREQYF
-	TRBD1	TRBV20-1	TRBJ2-7	TGCAGTGCTAAGGGGGGCGAGACAGGGGACTTC	CSAKGGETGDF
-	-	TRBV28	TRBJ2-7	TGTGCCAGCAGCATCCTAGGATTCTCCTACGAGCAGTACTTC	CASSILGFSYEQYF
-	-	TRBV20-1	TRBJ2-5	TGCAGTGCTTTGAGAAGAGAGACCCAGTACTTC	CSALRRETQYF
-	TRBD2	TRBV28	TRBJ2-1	TGTGCCAGCAGTTTCCCTCCGGGGGGAAGCTCCTACAATGAGCAGTTCTTC	CASSFPPGGSSYNEQFF
-	TRBD1	TRBV11-1	TRBJ1-1	TGTGCCAGCAGCTGGGACAGGGAGACTGAAGCTTTCTTT	CASSWDRETEAFF
-	-	TRBV29-1	TRBJ2-7	TGCAGCGTCCTACTAAGCTCCTACGAGCAGTACTTC	CSVLLSSYEQYF
-	TRBD1	TRBV4-1	TRBJ1-2	TGCGCCAGCAGCCCCGGGACAGGGGACTATGGCTACACCTTC	CASSPGTGDYGYTF
-	TRBD1	TRBV9	TRBJ1-3	TGTGCCAGCAGCTTCGGGACAGGGCCTGGAAACACCATATATTTT	CASSFGTGPGNTIYF
few	TRBD1	TRBV19	TRBJ2-3	TGTGCCAGTAGCGACAGGGTTGGAGCAGATACGCAGTATTTT	CASSDRVGADTQYF
-	-	TRBV4-1	TRBJ1-4	TGCGCCAGCAGCCCCTCGGGGGGCGGTGAAAAACTGTTTTTT	CASSPSGGGEKLFF
-	TRBD1	TRBV15	TRBJ2-5	TGTGCCACCAGCAGAGATCGCGGACAGGGGAGATCAGAGACCCAGTACTTC	CATSRDRGQGRSETQYF
-	TRBD1	TRBV5-1	TRBJ2-7	TGCGCCAGCAGCCCCAGTTTTGACAGGGTCTCCTACGAGCAGTACTTC	CASSPSFDRVSYEQYF
-	TRBD1	TRBV4-3	TRBJ2-1	TGCGCCAGCAGCCACACGGACAGGGGTTCCTACAATGAGCAGTTCTTC	CASSHTDRGSYNEQFF
-	-	TRBV5-4	TRBJ1-2	TGTGCCAGCAGCTTGGACAGGGCCAGAGGAGGCTACACCTTC	CASSLDRARGGYTF
-	-	TRBV5-6	TRBJ2-7	TGTGCCAGCAGCTTGCTCCACGAGCAGTACTTC	CASSLLHEQYF
-	-	TRBV6-1	TRBJ1-2	TGTGCCAGCAGAGAACAGGGCCGCTACACCTTC	CASREQGRYTF
-	-	TRBV9	TRBJ2-7	TGTGCCAGCAGCGTAGGAAGTATGCGCCACGAGCAGTACTTC	CASSVGSMRHEQYF
-	TRBD1	TRBV5-6	TRBJ2-7	TGTGCCAGCAGCTTAGAACAGGGGGTAAACGAGCAGTACTTC	CASSLEQGVNEQYF
-	-	TRBV2	TRBJ1-4	TGTGCCAGCAGTGAACCGCGGAGGGAGTTAAATGAAAAACTGTTTTTT	CASSEPRRELNEKLFF
large	-	TRBV6-1	TRBJ2-7	TGTGCCAGCAGTTCCATAACCGACAGCGCCTACGAGCAGTACTTC	CASSSITDSAYEQYF
-	-	TRBV1	TRBJ2-7	TGCACTTGGACTAGGGTCTACGAGCAGTACTTC	CTWTRVYEQYF
-	-	TRBV1	TRBJ2-1	TGCACCAGCCCCGGGACTAGCGGGAGTCGCTACAATGAGCAGTTCTTC	CTSPGTSGSRYNEQFF
few	TRBD1	TRBV4-2	TRBJ2-5	TGTGCCAGCAGCCAAGAGGGACAGGGCGTAGAGACCCAGTACTTC	CASSQEGQGVETQYF
-	TRBD1	TRBV19	TRBJ1-2	TGTGCCAGCCGGACAGGAGGTTATGGCTACACCTTC	CASRTGGYGYTF
-	-	TRBV27	TRBJ1-2	TGTGCCAGCAGTTTATCGTACCAAACCGGGAACTATGGCTACACCTTC	CASSLSYQTGNYGYTF
-	TRBD1	TRBV2	TRBJ1-5	TGTGCCAGCACCATGGACAGGGACAATCAGCCCCAGCATTTT	CASTMDRDNQPQHF
-	-	TRBV5-4	TRBJ2-3	TGTGCCAGCAGCCCTAATGTGGGGGGATGGGAATCAGATACGCAGTATTTT	CASSPNVGGWESDTQYF
large	TRBD1	TRBV9	TRBJ2-7	TGTGCCAGCAGCCCTGGGACAGGGATCGCCTACGAGCAGTACTTC	CASSPGTGIAYEQYF
-	TRBD2	TRBV27	TRBJ2-1	TGTGCCAGCAGTTTACTCCTAGCGGGTGGGAAGTTCTTC	CASSLLLAGGKFF
-	-	TRBV4-1	TRBJ2-7	TGCGCCAGCAGCCAACTCTCGAGCTCCTACGAGCAGTACTTC	CASSQLSSSYEQYF